The TCR beta chain described here comes from a study of blood T cell repertoires in COVID-19. Study information: Whether acute or convalescent, the COVID-19 samples came from the United States, Italy and Spain. PBMCs, B-cell-depleted T cells, or T cells were the source of the cDNA or gDNA that made up the material.

Per the authors' pipeline: How many nucleated cells were present was estimated from reference gene primer amplification. Assay: immunoSEQ multiplex PCR; the TCRdb copy retains only in-frame clones and omits some. That table supplies the V and J calls and clone size; D and trimming were determined from the DNA. The sample holds some 210,000 clones; approximately 89% are singletons and the top ten take roughly 5%. Germline-derived CDR1 and CDR2 are ENHRY and SYGVKD. The CDR3 length is 15 residues. V was trimmed by 3 bases and J by 3 bases, leaving 15 bases between them. V and J are TRBV10-3 and TRBJ2-7; D possibly corresponds to TRBD1 (6 bases). Sequencing used peripheral blood. The TCR originated in a woman between 35 and 50 years old with acute or convalescent COVID-19. CDR3 nucleotides: TGTGCCATCAGTGACCGAGGGGGAACCGTCTACGAGCAGTACGTC. As protein: CAISDRGGTVYEQYV.